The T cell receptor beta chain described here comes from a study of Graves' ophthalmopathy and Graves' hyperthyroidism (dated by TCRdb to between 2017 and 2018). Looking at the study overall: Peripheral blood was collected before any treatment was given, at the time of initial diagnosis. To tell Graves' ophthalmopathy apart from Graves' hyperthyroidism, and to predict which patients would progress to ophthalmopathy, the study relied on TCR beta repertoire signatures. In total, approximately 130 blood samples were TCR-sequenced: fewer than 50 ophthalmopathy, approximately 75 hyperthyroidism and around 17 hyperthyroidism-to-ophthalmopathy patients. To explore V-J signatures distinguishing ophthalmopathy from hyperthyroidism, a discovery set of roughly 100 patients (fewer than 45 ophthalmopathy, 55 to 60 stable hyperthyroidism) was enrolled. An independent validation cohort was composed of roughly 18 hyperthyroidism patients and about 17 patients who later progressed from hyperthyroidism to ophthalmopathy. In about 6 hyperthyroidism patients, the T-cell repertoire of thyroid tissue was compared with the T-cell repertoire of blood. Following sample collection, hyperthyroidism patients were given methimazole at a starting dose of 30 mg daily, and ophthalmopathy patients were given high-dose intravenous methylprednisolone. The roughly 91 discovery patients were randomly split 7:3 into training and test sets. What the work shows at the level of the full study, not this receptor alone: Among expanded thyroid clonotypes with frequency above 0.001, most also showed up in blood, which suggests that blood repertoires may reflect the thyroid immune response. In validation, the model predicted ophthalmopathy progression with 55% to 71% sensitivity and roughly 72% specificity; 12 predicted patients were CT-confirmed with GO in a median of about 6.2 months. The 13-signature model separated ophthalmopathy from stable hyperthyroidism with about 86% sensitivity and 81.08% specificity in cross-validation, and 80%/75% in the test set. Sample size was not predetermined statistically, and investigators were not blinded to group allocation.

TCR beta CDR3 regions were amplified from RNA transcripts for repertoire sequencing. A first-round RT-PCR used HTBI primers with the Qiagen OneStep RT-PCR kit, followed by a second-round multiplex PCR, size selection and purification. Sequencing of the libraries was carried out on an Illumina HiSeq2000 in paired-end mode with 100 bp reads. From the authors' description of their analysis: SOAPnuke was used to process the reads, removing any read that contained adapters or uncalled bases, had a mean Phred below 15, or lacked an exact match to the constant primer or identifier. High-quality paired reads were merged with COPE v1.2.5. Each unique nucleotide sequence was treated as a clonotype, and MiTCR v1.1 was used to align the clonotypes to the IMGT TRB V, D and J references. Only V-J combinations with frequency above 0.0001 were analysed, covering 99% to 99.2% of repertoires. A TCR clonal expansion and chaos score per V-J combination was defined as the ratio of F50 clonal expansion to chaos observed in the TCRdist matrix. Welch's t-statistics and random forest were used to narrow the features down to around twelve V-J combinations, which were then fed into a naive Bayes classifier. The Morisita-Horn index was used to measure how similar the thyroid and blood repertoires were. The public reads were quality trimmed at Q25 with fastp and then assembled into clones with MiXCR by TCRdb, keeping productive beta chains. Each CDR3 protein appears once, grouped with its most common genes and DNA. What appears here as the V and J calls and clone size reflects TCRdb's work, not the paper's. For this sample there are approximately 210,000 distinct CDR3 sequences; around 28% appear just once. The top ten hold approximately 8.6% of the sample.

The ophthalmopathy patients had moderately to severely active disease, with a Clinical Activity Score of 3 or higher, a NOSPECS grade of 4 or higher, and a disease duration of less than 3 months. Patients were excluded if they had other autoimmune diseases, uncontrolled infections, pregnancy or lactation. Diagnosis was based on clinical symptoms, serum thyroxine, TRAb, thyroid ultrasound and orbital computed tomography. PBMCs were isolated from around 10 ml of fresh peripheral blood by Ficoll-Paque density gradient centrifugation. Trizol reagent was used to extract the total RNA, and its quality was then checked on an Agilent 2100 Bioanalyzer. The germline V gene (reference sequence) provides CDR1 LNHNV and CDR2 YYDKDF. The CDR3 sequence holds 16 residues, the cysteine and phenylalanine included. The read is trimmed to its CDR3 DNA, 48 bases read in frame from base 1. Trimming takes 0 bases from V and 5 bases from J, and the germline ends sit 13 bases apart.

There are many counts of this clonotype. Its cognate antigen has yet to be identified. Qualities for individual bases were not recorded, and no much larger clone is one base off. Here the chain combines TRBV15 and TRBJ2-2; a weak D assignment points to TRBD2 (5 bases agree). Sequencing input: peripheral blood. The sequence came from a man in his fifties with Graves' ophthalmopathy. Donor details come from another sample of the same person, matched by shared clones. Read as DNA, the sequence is TGTGCCACCAGCAGAGATGTGTTGGGAGAAACCGGGGAGCTGTTTTTT. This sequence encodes CATSRDVLGETGELFF.